This T cell receptor (beta chain) is from a study of blood T cells in healthy people across ages. Combining a sample-barcoded 5' primer with a J-beta primer mix, a second PCR ran for roughly 7 to 11 cycles. A single record per CDR3 protein comes from TCRdb applying MiXCR to the 5' RACE reads. Of over 750,000 distinct CDR3 sequences listed, roughly 25% are singletons. Between the trimmed V and J ends, which lost 2 bases and 2 bases, there was a span of 13 bases. The CDR3 extends over 14 amino acids. CDR1 is DFQATT, CDR2 SNEGSKA, per germline (reference sequence). The data were also submitted as part of a second study, on T cells of mothers and their children.

Specimen: blood. The origin of this receptor is a boy under 18 in good health. The chain combines TRBV20-1 with TRBJ2-7, with D perhaps being TRBD1 or TRBD2 (5 bases each). The DNA for the CDR3 is TGCAGTGCTAGACCCCGGGACGCCCCCTACGAGCAGTACTTC. Protein sequence: CSARPRDAPYEQYF.